This T cell receptor (beta chain) was sequenced during a study of CXCR3-negative and CXCR3-positive naive CD8 T cells. The wider study: Per library, roughly 1.4 +/- 0.3 million reads; roughly 130 million TRB reads overall. The study, taken as a whole, reports: Memory CD8+ cells showed much lower diversity, while both naive subsets were comparably high.

The authors prepared UMI-labeled TRB cDNA libraries by 5' RACE. One entry per CDR3 protein, without DNA, is what TCRdb gives after re-calling the 5' RACE reads. The sample data list some 7,400 distinct CDR3 sequences. In the case of this clonotype: Its antigen is not known.

Naive CD8+ T cells carried a CD45RO-CCR7+CD27+CD95- phenotype. Germline V gene lookup returns CDR1 SGDLS and CDR2 YYNGEE. CDR3 length: 14 amino acids. The material sequenced was naive CXCR3- CD8+ T cells from blood. Noted subset: CD45RO-CCR7+CD27+CD95- naive CD8+ T cells lacking CXCR3 (TNR3-). This receptor was identified in a human donor in good health. Some clones in this sample may be carry-over from other donors' samples. The J gene is TRBJ2-5, the V gene TRBV9; checking the TCRdb D call of TRBD2 is not possible without DNA. CDR3 residues: CASSTGTSKETQYF.